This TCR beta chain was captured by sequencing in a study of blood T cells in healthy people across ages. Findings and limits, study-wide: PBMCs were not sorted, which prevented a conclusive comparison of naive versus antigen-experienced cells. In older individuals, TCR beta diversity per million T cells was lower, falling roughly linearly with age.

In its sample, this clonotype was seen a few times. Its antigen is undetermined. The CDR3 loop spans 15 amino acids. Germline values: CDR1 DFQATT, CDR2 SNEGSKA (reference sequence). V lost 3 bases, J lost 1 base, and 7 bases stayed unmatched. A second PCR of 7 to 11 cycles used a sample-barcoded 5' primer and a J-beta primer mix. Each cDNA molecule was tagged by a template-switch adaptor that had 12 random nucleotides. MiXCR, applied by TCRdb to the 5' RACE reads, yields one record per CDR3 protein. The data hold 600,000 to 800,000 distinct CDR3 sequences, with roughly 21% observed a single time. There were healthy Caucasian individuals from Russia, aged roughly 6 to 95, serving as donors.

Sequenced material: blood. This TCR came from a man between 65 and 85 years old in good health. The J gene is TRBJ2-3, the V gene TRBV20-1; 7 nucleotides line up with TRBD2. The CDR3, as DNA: TGCAGTGCTAGTCCTGGCGGGGGACGCACAGATACGCAGTATTTT. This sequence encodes CSASPGGGRTDTQYF.